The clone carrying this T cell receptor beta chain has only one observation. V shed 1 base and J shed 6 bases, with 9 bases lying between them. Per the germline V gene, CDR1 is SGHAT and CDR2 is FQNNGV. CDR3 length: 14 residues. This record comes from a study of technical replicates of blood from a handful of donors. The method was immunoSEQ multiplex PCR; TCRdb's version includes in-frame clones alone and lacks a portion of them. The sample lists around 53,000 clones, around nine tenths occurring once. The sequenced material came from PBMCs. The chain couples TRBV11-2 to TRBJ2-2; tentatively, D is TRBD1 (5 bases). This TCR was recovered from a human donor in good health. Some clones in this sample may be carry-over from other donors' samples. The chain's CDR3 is CASSLVEGAGELFF. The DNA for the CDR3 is TGTGCCAGCAGCTTAGTCGAAGGGGCCGGGGAGCTGTTTTTT.